This T cell receptor beta chain emerged from a study of T cells in Graves' hyperthyroidism and ophthalmopathy. TCR beta CDR3 regions were amplified from RNA transcripts. A set of HTBI primers served as the primers for a first-round RT-PCR of the TCR CDR3. MiXCR, applied by TCRdb to the multiplex PCR reads, yields one record per CDR3 protein. This table has around 400,000 distinct CDR3 sequences, 15% to 18% appearing once. This clonotype was seen repeatedly, ten times or more. This TCR derives from a woman aged 18-30 years with Graves' hyperthyroidism that later progressed to Graves' ophthalmopathy. The sequenced material came from blood.

The CDR3 loop is CASSLKYVGPTGELFF. CDR3 DNA sequence: TGCGCCAGCAGCTTGAAGTATGTGGGGCCCACCGGGGAGCTGTTTTTT. The V gene is TRBV5-1, the J gene TRBJ2-2; possible D gene TRBD1, 5 bases. The CDR3 has 16 amino acids. In germline, CDR1 is SGHRS, CDR2 YFSETQ. With 1 base removed from V and 4 bases from J, the gap between germline ends came to 14 bases. Drawing the rest from reference TRBV5-1 and TRBJ2-2, the complete variable domain is KAGVTQTPRYLIKTRGQQVTLSCSPISGHRSVSWYQQTPGQGLQFLFEYFSETQRNKGNFPGRFSGRQFSNSRSEMNVSTLELGDSALYLCASSLKYVGPTGELFFGEGSRLTVL.